The 6 T cell receptor beta chains reported below all come from one sample, sequenced in a study of T cell responses to AZD1222 COVID-19 vaccine. Using immunoSEQ multiplex PCR, the repertoire was profiled, and TCRdb retains in-frame clones only, with some absent. The sample lists around 100,000 clones; roughly 91% were seen once. The starting material was peripheral blood, obtained on day 0 of AZD1222 vaccination. The receptors come from an adult in good health.

The chain carries TRBV27 and TRBJ1-2; 10 bases align to TRBD1. V lost 0 bases and J lost 3; bases outside the gene matches: 7. Germline loops: CDR1 MNHEY, CDR2 SMNVEV (reference sequence). The CDR3 has 17 residues. CDR3: CASSLSVTGGSDYGYTF. The CDR3 DNA reads as TGTGCCAGCAGTTTATCGGTGACAGGGGGCAGTGACTATGGCTACACCTTC.

Remarks on this clone: The junction differs from germline at one of its ends, possibly a read error. In nucleotides, the CDR3 is TGCGCCAGCAGCGCTGGACAGGGGTCGAGCTACGATGAGCAGTTCTTC. Translating it yields CASSAGQGSSYDEQFF. The gene calls are TRBV5-1 and TRBJ2-1; TRBD1 aligns across 9 bases. This CDR3 contains 16 residues. From germline, CDR1 is SGHRS and CDR2 YFSETQ. Together with reference TRBV5-1 and TRBJ2-1, the CDR3 gives the full variable domain: KAGVTQTPRYLIKTRGQQVTLSCSPISGHRSVSWYQQTPGQGLQFLFEYFSETQRNKGNFPGRFSGRQFSNSRSEMNVSTLELGDSALYLCASSAGQGSSYDEQFFGPGTRLTVL.

The J gene is TRBJ1-4, the V gene TRBV5-4; D might be TRBD1 (5 bases). Germline V gene lookup returns CDR1 SGHNT and CDR2 YYREEE (reference sequence). There are 14 residues in the CDR3. The V and J ends lost 2 bases and 11 bases respectively, with 16 bases between them. CDR3 in amino acids: CASSLSRDRRKLFF. CDR3 coding DNA: TGTGCCAGCAGCTTAAGCCGGGACCGACGGAAACTGTTTTTT.

The rearrangement joins TRBV9 to TRBJ2-1, with D maybe TRBD2 (5 bases). Germline V gene lookup returns CDR1 SGDLS and CDR2 YYNGEE. The CDR3 sequence is 14 residues long. V lost 0 bases, J lost 8 bases, and 12 bases lay in between. The CDR3 spells CASSVGPLADEQFF. DNA for the CDR3: TGTGCCAGCAGCGTAGGGCCCCTAGCCGATGAGCAGTTCTTC.

The J gene is TRBJ2-1, the V gene TRBV5-6; a weak D match, TRBD1 (5 bases). The germline V and J ends were trimmed by 1 base and 3 bases, with 8 bases remaining between them. The germline CDR1 and CDR2 sequences are SGHDT and YYEEEE. This CDR3 has 14 amino acids. CDR3 sequence: CASSLSQGYNEQFF. The CDR3 DNA sequence: TGTGCCAGCAGCTTGAGTCAGGGCTACAATGAGCAGTTCTTC.

This chain links TRBV21-1 with TRBJ1-6. TRBV21-1 is a pseudogene locus. The length of the CDR3 is 18 residues. The CDR3 region is CASSKAGGRQPYNSPLHF. The CDR3 DNA is TGTGCCAGCAGCAAAGCCGGAGGGAGACAGCCTTATAATTCACCCCTCCACTTT.